Below are 32 T cell receptor beta chains sequenced from a single sample in a study of CD8 T cells in ankylosing spondylitis. TCRdb analysed the 5' RACE reads with MiXCR anew, one entry per CDR3 protein. The sample includes around 120,000 distinct CDR3 sequences, around 15% of them seen just once. Material for sequencing was blood, either unsorted or a sorted T cell fraction (not recorded which). The receptors were gathered from a female donor with ankylosing spondylitis or in good health (not recorded which).

This clonotype was recorded a few times. The CDR3 nucleotides read TGTGCCAGCAGCAAGGGACTAGGAGGTTTCAATGAGCAGTTCTTC. As protein: CASSKGLGGFNEQFF. The chain links TRBV7-2 to TRBJ2-1; 8 positions match TRBD2. Trimming took 5 bases from V and 6 from J; bases not matched to a gene: 9. This CDR3 has 15 residues. The V gene's germline CDR1 is SGHTA and CDR2 FQGNSA.

This clonotype was detected ten times or more. The J gene is TRBJ1-1, the V gene TRBV11-2, with TRBD1 as a possible D gene (5 bases). Between the trimmed V and J ends, which lost 5 bases and 9 bases, there was a span of 13 bases. The CDR3 loop spans 12 amino acids. In germline, CDR1 is SGHAT, CDR2 FQNNGV. CDR3 nucleotide sequence: TGTGCCAGCAGCAGGCTGGGGGAGAAAGCTTTCTTT. Its translation: CASSRLGEKAFF.

The rearrangement links TRBV18 to TRBJ2-7; D remains unclear. Per the germline V gene, CDR1 is KGHSH and CDR2 is LQKENI. CDR3 size: 14 residues. V lost 4 bases to trimming and J lost 5 bases, with 15 bases between them. The CDR3 nucleotides read TGTGCCAGCTCACGACTTCTTGGAGAGAACGAGCAGTACTTC. Encoded protein: CASSRLLGENEQYF.

In its sample, this clonotype was seen a few times. The chain employs TRBV5-1 and TRBJ2-2; D not resolved. Germline V gene data show CDR1 as SGHRS and CDR2 as YFSETQ. With 2 bases removed from V and 2 bases from J, the gap between germline ends came to 10 bases. The CDR3 has 15 amino acids. The CDR3 reads CASSLEGINTGELFF. CDR3 nucleotides: TGCGCCAGCAGCTTAGAAGGGATCAACACCGGGGAGCTGTTTTTT.

Regarding this clonotype: A much larger clone differs by one base, so this may be a read error. The V and J genes are TRBV6-2 or TRBV6-3 and TRBJ1-1; tentatively, D is TRBD1 (6 bases). The V end was cut by 6 bases, the J end by 4 bases, with 9 bases between. The CDR3 consists of 12 residues. Germline V gene data show CDR1 as MNHEY and CDR2 as SVGEGT. The chain's CDR3 is CASSHRVTEAFF. As DNA, the CDR3 is TGTGCCAGCAGCCACAGGGTCACTGAAGCTTTCTTT.

In this sample, this clonotype turned up many times. CDR3 region: CASRPGLADTDTQYF. Written as DNA, the CDR3 is TGTGCCAGCAGACCCGGACTAGCAGACACAGATACGCAGTATTTT. The chain carries TRBV5-5 and TRBJ2-3; 8 bases are a match to TRBD2. The J segment lost 2 bases and the V segment lost 5 bases, leaving 7 bases of the junction unmatched. The germline CDR1 and CDR2 sequences are SGHKS and YYEKEE (reference sequence). CDR3 length: 15 amino acids.

This clonotype has at least ten counts. V is TRBV10-3 and J is TRBJ1-4; 7 positions agree with TRBD1. The ends lost 6 bases at V and 8 bases at J; junction bases unmatched: 6. The CDR3 sequence is 13 residues long. CDR1 and CDR2 (germline): ENHRY, SYGVKD. The CDR3 DNA follows: TGTGCCATCAGGCGGGACAGAGGGGAAAAACTGTTTTTT. Amino acid sequence: CAIRRDRGEKLFF.

The table lists this clonotype with many counts. Here the CDR3 reads CASSSPGGPEGEQFF. CDR3 bases: TGTGCCAGCAGTTCCCCTGGTGGGCCGGAGGGTGAGCAGTTCTTC. The rearrangement links TRBV27 to TRBJ2-1, with a weak D call TRBD2 (6 bases). The CDR3 length is 15 residues. Germline-derived CDR1 and CDR2 are MNHEY and SMNVEV (reference sequence). Deletions cut 4 bases from V and 9 bases from J, with 19 bases between.

There are many counts of this clonotype. V gene TRBV10-3 combines with J gene TRBJ2-7; D ambiguous. Trimming took off 0 bases at V and 3 bases at J, with 6 bases between the two ends. The length of the CDR3 is 13 residues. Germline V CDR1 and CDR2: ENHRY, SYGVKD. The CDR3 sequence: CAISESRVYEQYF. The CDR3 DNA reads TGTGCCATCAGTGAGTCACGCGTCTACGAGCAGTACTTC.

The count of this clonotype is one. The chain has TRBV20-1 and TRBJ1-2, with a weak D call TRBD1 (6 bases). CDR1 is DFQATT and CDR2 is SNEGSKA in the germline V gene (reference sequence). Trimming stripped 1 base from V and 2 bases from J, with 11 bases between. CDR3 size: 14 residues. Written as DNA, the CDR3 is TGCAGTGCTAGAGGGGGGGCAGTGAACTATGGCTACACCTTC. This sequence encodes CSARGGAVNYGYTF.

The J gene is TRBJ1-1, the V gene TRBV5-1; D remains unclear. This CDR3 comprises 13 residues. Trimming took off 1 base at V and 1 base at J, with 5 bases between the two ends. CDR1 and CDR2 (germline): SGHRS, YFSETQ. CDR3 residues: CASSLQRNTEAFF. CDR3 sequence (DNA): TGCGCCAGCAGCTTGCAAAGGAACACTGAAGCTTTCTTT.

The gene calls are TRBV20-1 and TRBJ2-1; 10 bases fit TRBD2. The CDR3 covers 12 residues. J lost 9 bases, V lost 5 bases, and 4 bases had no gene match. The germline V gene has CDR1 DFQATT and CDR2 SNEGSKA (reference sequence). The CDR3 here is CSAEVAGGEQFF. CDR3 DNA sequence: TGCAGTGCTGAGGTAGCGGGGGGTGAGCAGTTCTTC.

A few counts support this clonotype. The rearrangement joins TRBV9 to TRBJ2-1, with 13 bases identical to TRBD2. This CDR3 is 19 amino acids long. Germline V gene data show CDR1 as SGDLS and CDR2 as YYNGEE. J gave up 2 bases and V 4 bases, and 12 bases lay outside the gene matches. As DNA, the CDR3 is TGTGCCAGCAGCTATGGGACTAGCGGGACTCTAATAACCTACAATGAGCAGTTCTTC. Its protein product is CASSYGTSGTLITYNEQFF. The whole variable domain, filled in from reference TRBV9 and TRBJ2-1, reads DSGVTQTPKHLITATGQRVTLRCSPRSGDLSVYWYQQSLDQGLQFLIQYYNGEERAKGNILERFSAQQFPDLHSELNLSSLELGDSALYFCASSYGTSGTLITYNEQFFGPGTRLTVL.

This clonotype was detected a few times. This chain connects TRBV7-2 to TRBJ2-7; D call uncertain. The CDR3 runs 13 residues. The germline V gene encodes CDR1 SGHTA and CDR2 FQGNSA. The V end was cut by 4 bases, the J end by 0 bases, with 7 bases between. The CDR3 DNA reads as TGTGCCAGCAGCTCAGGTTTCTCCTACGAGCAGTACTTC. Translating gives CASSSGFSYEQYF.

Only a few counts were recorded for this clonotype. The rearrangement joins TRBV29-1 to TRBJ2-5; tentatively, D is TRBD1 (5 bases). Germline CDR1 is SQVTM and CDR2 is ANQGSEA. V gave up 4 bases and J gave up 5 bases, with 11 bases separating them. The CDR3 covers 12 residues. In DNA form, the CDR3 reads TGCAGCGTTGTAGCTGGGGCGGAGACCCAGTACTTC. Translation gives CSVVAGAETQYF.

This clonotype was seen a handful of times. This chain connects TRBV19 to TRBJ2-7, with D hard to call. Looked up from germline, CDR1 is LNHDA and CDR2 is SQIVND (reference sequence). The CDR3 sequence is 15 residues long. V gave up 2 bases and J gave up 3 bases, with 14 bases separating them. The CDR3 nucleotides are TGTGCCAGTAGTATATCCCCGACTGGAAACTACGAGCAGTACTTC. Its translation: CASSISPTGNYEQYF.

This clonotype was recorded many times. The rearrangement links TRBV20-1 to TRBJ2-7; 7 nucleotides line up with TRBD1. The CDR3 runs to 15 residues. Germline V gene sequence: CDR1 DFQATT, CDR2 SNEGSKA (reference sequence). The V and J ends lost 3 bases and 3 bases, in that order; junction bases with no gene match: 11. This CDR3 is CSASSLGTADYEQYF. For the CDR3, the DNA is TGCAGTGCTAGTAGCCTTGGGACAGCCGACTACGAGCAGTACTTC.

The chain employs TRBV6-5 and TRBJ2-3; 8 nucleotides match TRBD2. The CDR3 sequence is 19 residues long. The ends lost 2 bases at V and 2 bases at J; junction bases unmatched: 15. Germline V CDR1 and CDR2: MNHEY, SVGAGI. The CDR3 reads CASSYPFAVSSGSTDTQYF. CDR3 DNA sequence: TGTGCCAGCAGTTACCCCTTCGCGGTTTCTAGCGGGTCCACAGATACGCAGTATTTT.

V and J are TRBV28 and TRBJ1-1; maybe TRBD1 (5 bases). The ends were cut back, 7 bases at V and 6 bases at J, with 21 bases in the middle. The CDR3 loop spans 15 amino acids. Looked up from germline, CDR1 is MDHEN and CDR2 is SYDVKM. DNA of the CDR3: TGTGCCAGCAAAACAGAGGGGTTGGGCTCGGCTGAAGCTTTCTTT. Residues: CASKTEGLGSAEAFF.

This clonotype was seen ten or more times. This chain joins TRBV24-1 and TRBJ1-4; D is ambiguous. The CDR3 covers 14 residues. Trimming left V 4 bases short and J 7 bases short, with 12 bases between. Germline CDR1 reads KGHDR; CDR2 reads SFDVKD. This chain's CDR3 is CATSDPTAGEKLFF. For the CDR3, the DNA is TGTGCCACCAGTGACCCGACCGCGGGTGAAAAACTGTTTTTT.

In this sample, this clonotype turned up many times. A junction end diverges from the germline sequence, so it may reflect a read error. The chain has TRBV7-7 and TRBJ2-7; D might be TRBD2 (5 bases). Germline V gene sequence: CDR1 SSHAT, CDR2 FNYEAQ (reference sequence). The CDR3 is made up of 13 amino acids. The CDR3 coding sequence is TGTGCTAGCAGCTCCGGACTGGACTACGAGCAGTACTTC. Translating gives CASSSGLDYEQYF.

V is TRBV5-1 and J is TRBJ1-6, with a tentative D call TRBD1 (6 bases). This CDR3 spans 17 amino acids. CDR1 is SGHRS, CDR2 YFSETQ, per germline. V was pared by 3 bases and J by 8 bases, with 21 bases between. The CDR3 DNA reads TGCGCCAGCAGCTCCCATCCTCAAGGGGGGGCGGATTCACCCCTCCACTTT. This sequence encodes CASSSHPQGGADSPLHF.

This clonotype was counted many times. The chain is built from TRBV20-1 and TRBJ2-5, with 14 bases matching TRBD2. The CDR3 spans 15 residues. V lost 5 bases, J lost 10 bases, and 12 bases stayed unmatched. CDR1 and CDR2 from the germline V gene are DFQATT and SNEGSKA (reference sequence). CDR3 sequence reads: CSARGLAGGERVQYF. CDR3 in DNA: TGCAGTGCTCGAGGACTAGCGGGGGGCGAGAGGGTCCAGTACTTC.

This clonotype was picked up a small number of times. The rearrangement uses TRBV6-1 and TRBJ2-7; the D call may be TRBD1 or TRBD2 (5 bases each). V was clipped by 5 bases and J by 3 bases, with 14 bases between them. Per the germline V gene, CDR1 is MNHNS and CDR2 is SASEGT. This CDR3 has 14 residues. This CDR3 reads CASSLEGTHYEQYF. Here the CDR3 DNA reads TGTGCCAGCAGTCTAGAGGGGACCCACTACGAGCAGTACTTC.

This clonotype occurred many times. This sequence joins TRBV12-3 or TRBV12-4 and TRBJ2-7; D possibly matches TRBD1 or TRBD2 (5 bases each). The CDR3 length is 14 residues. The germline V and J ends were trimmed by 5 bases and 2 bases, with 13 bases remaining between them. The chain's CDR3 is CASSPGRAAYEQYF. CDR3 coding DNA: TGTGCCAGCAGTCCGGGACGCGCCGCCTACGAGCAGTACTTC.

The rearrangement links TRBV27 to TRBJ2-3, with TRBD1 identical over 7 bases. CDR1 and CDR2 (germline): MNHEY, SMNVEV (reference sequence). CDR3 length: 15 residues. After removal of 6 bases from V and 6 bases from J, the junction contained 12 bases not matched to a gene. The CDR3 sequence is CASSYSGQPRDTQYF. DNA of the CDR3: TGTGCCAGCAGCTACTCGGGACAGCCGAGGGATACGCAGTATTTT.

In this sample, this clonotype turned up a few times. DNA for the CDR3: TGTGCCAGCTCACCGAGTGCCGGAAACATTCAGTACTTC. Its protein is CASSPSAGNIQYF. The rearrangement joins TRBV18 to TRBJ2-4, with D uncertain. Germline loops: CDR1 KGHSH, CDR2 LQKENI. Deletions cut 3 bases from V and 6 bases from J, with 9 bases between. The CDR3 consists of 13 residues.

This clonotype was observed a few times. CDR3 DNA sequence: TGCAGTGCAAACCGACAGGGGGAAAAGAGGGATACGCAGTATTTT. Its translation is CSANRQGEKRDTQYF. The chain couples TRBV20-1 to TRBJ2-3; 9 bases line up with TRBD1. Germline V lookup: CDR1 DFQATT, CDR2 SNEGSKA (reference sequence). V dropped 6 bases and J dropped 6; count of bases not matched to a gene: 13. The CDR3 has 15 amino acids.

The J gene is TRBJ2-7, the V gene TRBV20-1; D is uncertain. The CDR3 loop spans 13 amino acids. Per germline, CDR1 DFQATT and CDR2 SNEGSKA (reference sequence). V lost 3 bases and J 2 bases, leaving 11 bases between the germline ends. The CDR3 DNA sequence: TGCAGTGCTAGTTTCCCCACCACCTACGAGCAGTACTTC. Translated, it gives CSASFPTTYEQYF.

The V and J genes are TRBV5-1 and TRBJ2-5, with D maybe TRBD1 (5 bases). There are 14 residues in the CDR3. The germline gives CDR1 SGHRS, CDR2 YFSETQ. Trimming took 4 bases from V and 4 from J, leaving 14 bases between them. CDR3 loop: CASSEQGIPETQYF. The CDR3 nucleotides are TGCGCCAGCAGCGAGCAGGGTATCCCAGAGACCCAGTACTTC.

The chain employs TRBV5-8 and TRBJ2-5; 8 bases map to TRBD1. The CDR3 consists of 15 residues. The germline gives CDR1 SGHTS, CDR2 YDEGEE. The V and J ends lost 2 bases and 2 bases, in that order; junction bases with no gene match: 5. The CDR3 region has the DNA TGTGCCAGCAGCTTACGGACAGGGAGGCAAGAGACCCAGTACTTC. Its translation is CASSLRTGRQETQYF.

This clonotype was recorded many times. The genes are TRBV28 and TRBJ2-7, with a possible D match to TRBD2 (6 bases). Germline CDR1 MDHEN, CDR2 SYDVKM. This CDR3 is built from 16 residues. Between the trimmed V and J ends, which lost 5 bases and 0 bases, there was a span of 17 bases. The CDR3 bases are TGTGCCAGCAGTACCGGGGGAAAAGGGTCCTCCTACGAGCAGTACTTC. Translating it yields CASSTGGKGSSYEQYF.